These T cell receptor beta chains were read from a single sample in a study of shared clonotypes between healthy human individuals. Generated by immunoSEQ multiplex PCR, the TCRdb table keeps only in-frame clones and is missing some. Of 2 million to 2.5 million clones listed, 92% were seen once; the top ten hold more than 0.35%. Sequenced material: naive CD4+ T cells from PBMCs. Every receptor here comes from a man younger than 30 in good health. Some clones in this sample may be carry-over from other donors' samples. CDR3s include the opening cysteine and the closing phenylalanine or tryptophan.

CDR3 protein: CASISGGGYGYTF
V gene: TRBV28

CDR3 protein: CASSPEGYQPQHF
V gene: TRBV7-9

CDR3 protein: CASSYRGGPNYGYTF
V gene: TRBV6-5

CDR3 protein: CASSLWGGEQYF
V gene: TRBV28

CDR3 protein: CASSQAGGNEQFF
V gene: TRBV14

CDR3 protein: CASSVGGQGVYEQYF
V gene: TRBV9

CDR3 protein: CSVVSGASGANVLTF
V gene: TRBV29-1

CDR3 protein: CASRPGVGEETQYF
V gene: TRBV5-1

CDR3 protein: CASSVQGYGYTF
V gene: TRBV10-2

CDR3 protein: CAWNMDRAHYTF
V gene: TRBV30

CDR3 protein: CASSEGLAGLTGELFF
V gene: TRBV6-1

CDR3 protein: CASSPILGQLNTEAFF
V gene: TRBV18

CDR3 protein: CASTETASGANVLTF
V gene: TRBV5-1

CDR3 protein: CASSGGTGGRWVNTEAFF
V gene: TRBV6-1

CDR3 protein: CASSFYGTGAYEQYF
V gene: TRBV6-1

CDR3 protein: CASSSEAGIAGELFF
V gene: TRBV7-9

CDR3 protein: CAWRSLRGGSYEQYF
V gene: TRBV30

CDR3 protein: CASGALAGYEQYF
V gene: TRBV2

CDR3 protein: CASSVESPTDTQYF
V gene: TRBV9

CDR3 protein: CASSLAGIKGNEQFF
V gene: TRBV5-1

CDR3 protein: CSLYVQDTQYF
V gene: TRBV20-1

CDR3 protein: CASNIMTTRATEAFF
V gene: TRBV7-2

CDR3 protein: CASSQNAGSTDTQYF
V gene: TRBV7-3

CDR3 protein: CASSLDLGFANTEAFF
V gene: TRBV5-1

CDR3 protein: CASSGAGDLKETQYF
V gene: TRBV5-4

CDR3 protein: CASSSRGNNEQFF
V gene: TRBV19

CDR3 protein: CTSSHRPGSSGANVLTF
V gene: TRBV1

CDR3 protein: CASGKSGANVLTF
V gene: TRBV12-5

CDR3 protein: CASTPLWGAYEQYF
V gene: TRBV6-1

CDR3 protein: CAISAIQAKEGYTF
V gene: TRBV10-3

CDR3 protein: CASGSQGVSYNEQFF
V gene: TRBV7-3

CDR3 protein: CASPDSGSGEQFF
V gene: TRBV2

CDR3 protein: CASSPLWSGNTDTQYF
V gene: TRBV11-2

CDR3 protein: CSVVGVLLETQYF
V gene: TRBV29-1

CDR3 protein: CASSPHRQGVDEQYF
V gene: TRBV19

CDR3 protein: CAFTGEIDYEQYF
V gene: TRBV30

CDR3 protein: CASRTQTSGSYNEQFF
V gene: TRBV2

CDR3 protein: CASSFRQGLANEQYF
V gene: TRBV5-1

CDR3 protein: CASSGGGLSETQYF
V gene: TRBV2

CDR3 protein: CASSSGSGWGQPQHF
V gene: TRBV28

CDR3 protein: CASSSPGRNYNEQFF
V gene: TRBV7-2

CDR3 protein: CASSTTALETQYF
V gene: TRBV18

CDR3 protein: CASSLLAGVVNEQFF
V gene: TRBV7-3

CDR3 protein: CAIRASYEQYF
V gene: TRBV10-3

CDR3 protein: CASSFGTYEQYF
V gene: TRBV5-4

CDR3 protein: CASSPQGQGTEKLFF
V gene: TRBV18

CDR3 protein: CASSLTQGVAEQYF
V gene: TRBV7-2

CDR3 protein: CASSLGRSYNSPLHF
V gene: TRBV27

CDR3 protein: CASSAGPGPGFNEQFF
V gene: TRBV7-6

CDR3 protein: CASSLPTAMNTEAFF
V gene: TRBV28

CDR3 protein: CASSLVGVTGELFF
V gene: TRBV5-1

CDR3 protein: CASSITLDTSQETQYF
V gene: TRBV28

CDR3 protein: CASSSGGVREAFF
V gene: TRBV6-6